The 22 T cell receptor beta chains below all came from one sample that was sequenced in a study of blood T cell repertoires in COVID-19. Assay: immunoSEQ multiplex PCR; the TCRdb copy retains only in-frame clones and omits some. The repertoire holds 130,000 to 150,000 clones, roughly 80% seen once, with about 3% in the top ten. The sample taken for sequencing was peripheral blood. These TCRs come from a woman aged 40 to 50 with active or convalescent COVID-19.

The CDR3 DNA is TGTGCCAGCAGCCGTCGGGGGGCCGGTTACTACAATGAGCAGTTCTTC. It translates to CASSRRGAGYYNEQFF. V is TRBV7-2 and J is TRBJ2-1; maybe TRBD2 (7 bases). Trimming cost V 5 bases and J 3 bases, with 17 bases left between them. From germline, CDR1 is SGHTA and CDR2 FQGNSA. The CDR3 is made up of 16 amino acids.

V usage is TRBV5-1 and J usage is TRBJ1-2, with D possibly matching TRBD1 (5 bases). Germline V gives CDR1 SGHRS, CDR2 YFSETQ. This CDR3 spans 15 amino acids. V was clipped by 1 base and J by 0 bases, with 10 bases between them. The CDR3 here is CASSLSAGSNYGYTF. CDR3 nucleotide sequence: TGCGCCAGCAGCTTGTCGGCAGGGTCTAACTATGGCTACACCTTC. The full variable domain, in which reference TRBV5-1 and TRBJ1-2 provide the parts outside the CDR3, is KAGVTQTPRYLIKTRGQQVTLSCSPISGHRSVSWYQQTPGQGLQFLFEYFSETQRNKGNFPGRFSGRQFSNSRSEMNVSTLELGDSALYLCASSLSAGSNYGYTFGSGTRLTVV.

The rearrangement uses TRBV28 and TRBJ1-4; D is uncertain. The CDR3 is made up of 14 amino acids. The germline V gene encodes CDR1 MDHEN and CDR2 SYDVKM. V was cut by 1 base and J by 8 bases, with 11 bases left in between. CDR3: CASSLYGRAEKLFF. CDR3 DNA sequence: TGTGCCAGCAGTTTATATGGGAGGGCGGAAAAACTGTTTTTT.

V usage is TRBV3-1 (or the pseudogene TRBV3-2) and J usage is TRBJ1-1; D might be TRBD1 (6 bases). The CDR3 is 14 amino acids. Trimming left V 4 bases short and J 6 bases short, with 15 bases between. Germline values: CDR1 LGHDT, CDR2 YNNKEL (reference sequence). CDR3: CASSLFGQFAEAFF. In DNA form, the CDR3 reads TGTGCCAGCAGCCTATTTGGACAGTTCGCTGAAGCTTTCTTT.

J is TRBJ1-2 and V is TRBV6-1; 7 bases map to TRBD1. The length of the CDR3 is 13 residues. Germline CDR1 is MNHNS and CDR2 is SASEGT. The V and J ends lost 3 bases and 8 bases, in that order; junction bases with no gene match: 6. DNA for the CDR3: TGTGCCAGCAGTGACCGGACAGGAGCGGGCTACACCTTC. Its translation is CASSDRTGAGYTF.

V is TRBV5-1 and J is TRBJ1-3, with 7 bases that match TRBD1. The CDR3 has 14 amino acids. The J segment lost 2 bases and the V segment lost 4 bases, leaving 3 bases of the junction unmatched. Germline lookup yields CDR1 SGHRS and CDR2 YFSETQ. The CDR3 DNA reads TGCGCCAGCAGCCCTGGGACAGCTGGAAACACCATATATTTT. This sequence encodes CASSPGTAGNTIYF.

The chain is built from TRBV11-2 and TRBJ2-5; weak D call: TRBD2 (6 bases). Trimming took off 1 base at V and 6 bases at J, with 9 bases between the two ends. CDR3 size: 13 residues. The V gene's germline CDR1 is SGHAT and CDR2 FQNNGV. The CDR3 DNA reads TGTGCCAGCAGCTTAGCCGGGAGCCAGACCCAGTACTTC. Its translation: CASSLAGSQTQYF.

V usage is TRBV15 and J usage is TRBJ1-4; D call uncertain. The CDR3 is 14 residues long. The V end lost 0 bases, the J end lost 7 bases, and 9 bases lay between the germline ends. Germline values: CDR1 LNHNV, CDR2 YYDKDF (reference sequence). The CDR3 loop is CATSRDPMSEKLFF. Written as DNA, the CDR3 is TGTGCCACCAGCAGAGATCCCATGAGTGAAAAACTGTTTTTT.

The sample holds one count of this clone. This chain connects TRBV9 to TRBJ1-2, with 8 bases identical to TRBD1. Germline trimming cut 4 bases from V and 4 bases from J; bases unmatched to any gene: 6. In germline, CDR1 is SGDLS, CDR2 YYNGEE. The CDR3 spans 14 residues. This CDR3 reads CASSTRQGSYGYTF. The CDR3 DNA reads as TGTGCCAGCAGCACAAGACAGGGGAGCTATGGCTACACCTTC.

The rearrangement uses TRBV6-2 or TRBV6-3 and TRBJ2-1; 10 nucleotides align to TRBD1. The germline CDR1 and CDR2 sequences are MNHEY and SVGEGT. CDR3 length: 16 residues. J lost 9 bases, V lost 3 bases, and 11 bases had no gene match. CDR3 residues: CASSYSGQGEGIEQFF. The CDR3 region has the DNA TGTGCCAGCAGTTATTCCGGACAGGGGGAGGGCATTGAGCAGTTCTTC.

The chain has TRBV7-9 and TRBJ1-1; D not resolved. Trimming shortened V by 3 bases and J by 6 bases, and 20 bases separated the two germline ends. From germline, CDR1 is SEHNR and CDR2 FQNEAQ (reference sequence). This CDR3 contains 16 residues. The CDR3 coding sequence is TGTGCCAGCAGCTTTCTTATAGGCAGTCGGGTGTCTGAAGCTTTCTTT. It codes for CASSFLIGSRVSEAFF.

The chain joins TRBV19 to TRBJ1-2; 8 bases are a match to TRBD1. CDR1 LNHDA and CDR2 SQIVND come from the germline V gene (reference sequence). Losses at the gene ends were 5 bases for V and 3 bases for J; bases not matched to a gene: 2. The CDR3 is made up of 13 amino acids. CDR3 sequence reads: CASSLTGDYGYTF. Here the CDR3 DNA reads TGTGCCAGTAGTTTGACAGGGGACTATGGCTACACCTTC. Based on the CDR3 plus reference TRBV19 and TRBJ1-2, the full variable domain is DGGITQSPKYLFRKEGQNVTLSCEQNLNHDAMYWYRQDPGQGLRLIYYSQIVNDFQKGDIAEGYSVSREKKESFPLTVTSAQKNPTAFYLCASSLTGDYGYTFGSGTRLTVV.

The chain carries TRBV2 and TRBJ2-2, with 9 bases lining up with TRBD1. With V trimmed by 4 bases and J by 6 bases, 9 bases remained unmatched. This CDR3 has 16 residues. Looked up from germline, CDR1 is SNHLY and CDR2 is FYNNEI. The CDR3 is CASSGEDRGLSGELFF. As DNA, the CDR3 is TGTGCCAGCAGTGGAGAAGACAGGGGGTTATCCGGGGAGCTGTTTTTT.

The genes are TRBV28 and TRBJ2-1; a possible D gene is TRBD1 (6 bases). This CDR3 comprises 18 residues. The germline V gene has CDR1 MDHEN and CDR2 SYDVKM. V gave up 5 bases and J gave up 0 bases, with 20 bases separating them. CDR3 loop: CASSPLFTPDSSYNEQFF. In DNA form, the CDR3 reads TGTGCCAGCAGTCCCCTTTTTACCCCGGACAGCTCCTACAATGAGCAGTTCTTC. Together with reference TRBV28 and TRBJ2-1, the CDR3 gives the full variable domain: DVKVTQSSRYLVKRTGEKVFLECVQDMDHENMFWYRQDPGLGLRLIYFSYDVKMKEKGDIPEGYSVSREKKERFSLILESASTNQTSMYLCASSPLFTPDSSYNEQFFGPGTRLTVL.

V usage is TRBV5-1 and J usage is TRBJ1-1, with TRBD1 matching over 10 bases. Per germline, CDR1 SGHRS and CDR2 YFSETQ. V trimming: 4 bases; J trimming: 0 bases; junction bases outside the gene matches: 9. This CDR3 is 17 amino acids long. The DNA of the CDR3 is TGCGCCAGCAGCAGGGGACAGGGGAGACTTGTGAACACTGAAGCTTTCTTT. Translation: CASSRGQGRLVNTEAFF.

This clone was seen only once. This rearrangement joins TRBV27 to TRBJ2-4, with TRBD1 matching 7 bases. V gave up 3 bases and J gave up 1 base; unmatched junction bases: 6. The germline V gene has CDR1 MNHEY and CDR2 SMNVEV (reference sequence). This CDR3 comprises 16 residues. Here the CDR3 reads CASSFRGIRAKNIQYF. Here the CDR3 DNA reads TGTGCCAGCAGTTTCAGGGGGATTAGGGCCAAAAACATTCAGTACTTC.

A single count supports this clone. The chain uses TRBV6-1 and TRBJ1-2; 7 nucleotides agree with TRBD1. The germline V gene has CDR1 MNHNS and CDR2 SASEGT. Trimming at V came to 4 bases and at J to 0 bases, leaving 5 bases not matched to a gene. This CDR3 is built from 15 residues. This CDR3 reads CASSGQGEANYGYTF. The CDR3 DNA reads as TGTGCCAGCAGTGGACAGGGAGAAGCTAACTATGGCTACACCTTC.

V is TRBV7-2 and J is TRBJ2-1, with no clear D. The CDR3 is made up of 17 amino acids. V lost 0 bases, J lost 0 bases, and 12 bases lay in between. In germline, CDR1 is SGHTA, CDR2 FQGNSA. The CDR3 reads CASSLALYGSSYNEQFF. CDR3 DNA sequence: TGTGCCAGCAGCTTAGCGCTGTACGGTAGCTCCTACAATGAGCAGTTCTTC.

The chain couples TRBV9 to TRBJ1-2; TRBD1 matches 10 bases. The CDR3 runs to 14 residues. Trimming removed 9 bases from V and 4 bases from J; junction bases left unmatched: 9. Germline assignment: CDR1 SGDLS and CDR2 YYNGEE. The CDR3 protein is CATSGQGILYGYTF. The CDR3 nucleotides read TGTGCCACCTCGGGACAGGGGATTCTCTATGGCTACACCTTC.

The chain employs TRBV30 and TRBJ2-4, with 8 bases lining up with TRBD1. The V gene's germline CDR1 is GTSNPN and CDR2 SVGIG (reference sequence). CDR3 size: 15 residues. V gave up 2 bases and J gave up 10 bases; unmatched junction bases: 13. In DNA form, the CDR3 reads TGTGCCTGGAGTCAGGGGGCGTTTACCTCGGGTATTCAGTACTTC. Translation: CAWSQGAFTSGIQYF.

V usage is TRBV7-2 and J usage is TRBJ2-1, with D hard to call. Trimming removed 4 bases at V and 10 bases at J, with 14 bases between. The CDR3 runs to 13 residues. The V gene's germline CDR1 is SGHTA and CDR2 FQGNSA. The CDR3 is CASSYSRYTEQFF. Here the CDR3 DNA reads TGTGCCAGCAGCTACTCCAGGTATACCGAGCAGTTCTTC.

The V and J genes are TRBV27 and TRBJ2-7; TRBD2 agrees at 9 bases. In germline, CDR1 is MNHEY, CDR2 SMNVEV (reference sequence). V dropped 8 bases and J dropped 0; count of bases not matched to a gene: 8. This CDR3 is 15 amino acids long. The CDR3 DNA is TGTGCCAGCCGCCTTCGGACTAGCGCCTCCTACGAGCAGTACTTC. Its protein is CASRLRTSASYEQYF.